This is a list of T cell receptor beta chains from one sample in a study of T-cell memory formation after mild COVID-19. TCRdb redid the calling of the 5' RACE reads with MiXCR, one entry per CDR3 protein. The sample carries 400,000 to 500,000 distinct CDR3 sequences, more than 15% recorded once. The sequenced sample was PBMCs or a T cell subset sorted from them (not recorded which). The receptors originated from a man between 18 and 35 years old who had mild COVID-19 (a few samples of this study predate the infection). Cell type and time point are not known. The CDR3 runs from the conserved cysteine through the conserved F or W. Fields, in order: V gene, J gene, CDR3 length, CDR3 protein.

V: TRBV12-3/TRBV12-4
J: TRBJ1-3
length: 13
CDR3: CASSLMSGNTIYF

V: TRBV4-1
J: TRBJ1-2
length: 15
CDR3: CASSQDLPSNYGYTF

V: TRBV4-1
J: TRBJ1-5
length: 17
CDR3: CASSLDPGQSSNQPQHF

V: TRBV3-1
J: TRBJ2-3
length: 13
CDR3: CASRPGLGDTQYF

V: TRBV5-1
J: TRBJ1-1
length: 16
CDR3: CARSLGLGNQNTEAFF

V: TRBV19
J: TRBJ2-1
length: 16
CDR3: CASSMVGDPNTNEQFF

V: TRBV4-2
J: TRBJ2-1
length: 13
CDR3: CASSVEPNNEQFF

V: TRBV12-3/TRBV12-4
J: TRBJ1-1
length: 13
CDR3: CASSFGNAGEAFF

V: TRBV5-1
J: TRBJ1-1
length: 14
CDR3: CASRRDRMNTEAFF

V: TRBV9
J: TRBJ2-3
length: 16
CDR3: CASSLNPSGSTDTQYF

V: TRBV9
J: TRBJ1-1
length: 14
CDR3: CASSVASLNTEAFF

V: TRBV12-3/TRBV12-4
J: TRBJ2-2
length: 14
CDR3: CASSRDPGTGELFF

V: TRBV7-8
J: TRBJ2-4
length: 16
CDR3: CASSSRQLLAKNIQYF

V: TRBV4-3
J: TRBJ2-3
length: 15
CDR3: CASSQIGHRTDTQYF

V: TRBV19
J: TRBJ2-2
length: 16
CDR3: CASSNIGQARTGELFF

V: TRBV5-1
J: TRBJ2-1
length: 14
CDR3: CASSSWDSYNEQFF

V: TRBV20-1
J: TRBJ1-1
length: 14
CDR3: CSAELQGVNTEAFF

V: TRBV7-2
J: TRBJ1-1
length: 13
CDR3: CASSKGRNTEAFF

V: TRBV7-9
J: TRBJ1-2
length: 12
CDR3: CASSAGYYGYTF

V: TRBV7-9
J: TRBJ1-3
length: 14
CDR3: CASSPPAGRHTIYF

V: TRBV12-3/TRBV12-4
J: TRBJ2-3
length: 16
CDR3: CASSLGPDQVKYTQYF

V: TRBV12-3/TRBV12-4
J: TRBJ1-2
length: 12
CDR3: CASSTINYGYTF

V: TRBV30
J: TRBJ2-5
length: 13
CDR3: CAWSVRNWETQYF

V: TRBV20-1
J: TRBJ2-1
length: 13
CDR3: CSARDHQRGGQFF

V: TRBV12-3/TRBV12-4
J: TRBJ1-2
length: 16
CDR3: CASSRGPETSNYGYTF

V: TRBV6-5
J: TRBJ1-2
length: 14
CDR3: CASRLDRVLGGYTF

V: TRBV7-2
J: TRBJ2-5
length: 15
CDR3: CASSLVGAVSETQYF

V: TRBV20-1
J: TRBJ1-5
length: 13
CDR3: CSAGVGRGQPQHF

V: TRBV4-1
J: TRBJ2-7
length: 15
CDR3: CASSQAWPGPYEQYF

V: TRBV13
J: TRBJ1-1
length: 15
CDR3: CASSSGRGADTEAFF

V: TRBV4-1
J: TRBJ2-1
length: 16
CDR3: CASSQVDLITYNEQFF

V: TRBV7-9
J: TRBJ2-5
length: 17
CDR3: CASSPRGTGGTQETQYF

V: TRBV24-1
J: TRBJ2-1
length: 12
CDR3: CATSEAYNEQFF

V: TRBV4-3
J: TRBJ1-1
length: 15
CDR3: CASSQDQGFSTEAFF

V: TRBV12-3/TRBV12-4
J: TRBJ2-3
length: 16
CDR3: CASSVPGTLSTDTQYF

V: TRBV24-1
J: TRBJ1-5
length: 14
CDR3: CATSDGLISRPQHF

V: TRBV12-3/TRBV12-4
J: TRBJ2-2
length: 13
CDR3: CASRLTSRGELFF

V: TRBV7-2
J: TRBJ2-1
length: 15
CDR3: CASSWGLAGGNEQFF

V: TRBV7-6
J: TRBJ1-4
length: 15
CDR3: CASSPDRVKSEKLFF

V: TRBV19
J: TRBJ1-1
length: 11
CDR3: CASRMGFEAFF

V: TRBV7-8
J: TRBJ2-7
length: 14
CDR3: CASSFGQGNHEQYF

V: TRBV6-6
J: TRBJ2-6
length: 16
CDR3: CASRSEFSSGANVLTF

V: TRBV12-3/TRBV12-4
J: TRBJ2-3
length: 13
CDR3: CASSLIGVDTQYF

V: TRBV12-3/TRBV12-4
J: TRBJ2-3
length: 14
CDR3: CASSLPESTDTQYF

V: TRBV5-1
J: TRBJ1-3
length: 15
CDR3: CASSPGAGAGNTIYF

V: TRBV12-3/TRBV12-4
J: TRBJ1-5
length: 14
CDR3: CASSLLQGNQPQHF

V: TRBV4-1
J: TRBJ2-1
length: 17
CDR3: CASSQEPRDRVYNEQFF

V: TRBV18
J: TRBJ2-7
length: 14
CDR3: CASSPGLGSYEQYF

V: TRBV7-9
J: TRBJ2-2
length: 14
CDR3: CASSLYGAAGELFF